This TCR beta chain came from a study of CD8 T cells in ankylosing spondylitis. Overall study results and limits: It appeared that ankylosing spondylitis blood was characterized by a TCR beta motif of eight highly homologous variants.

Deletions cut 0 bases from V and 9 bases from J, with 12 bases between. Germline CDR1 is SGDLS and CDR2 is YYNGEE. This CDR3 contains 13 residues. TCRdb recomputed calls from the 5' RACE reads with MiXCR, one row per CDR3 protein. The table has 220,000 or so distinct CDR3 sequences, about 17% seen once. About this clonotype itself: Its antigen is unknown.

The receptor's source is a male donor with ankylosing spondylitis. This sequence joins TRBV9 and TRBJ1-1, with D perhaps matching TRBD1 (5 bases). The sequenced material came from blood, either unsorted or a sorted T cell fraction (not recorded which). DNA of the CDR3: TGTGCCAGCAGCGTAGGTGGGGCCGAACAAGCTTTCTTT. Its translation: CASSVGGAEQAFF.